What follows is one T cell receptor beta chain and its context. Its target is unknown. The same CDR3 also results from other DNA sequences found in this sample. Here immunoSEQ multiplex PCR was the method, and the copy in TCRdb shows in-frame clones only, minus some. This table holds 20,000 or so clones, 70% to 90% found once. The data originate from a study of PD-1 blockade in classical Hodgkin lymphoma. Study conclusions and caveats: CD4+ TCR diversity rose significantly by C4D1, and CD8+ TCR diversity did not. Before treatment, complete responders showed about the same diversity as newly diagnosed patients. Reported findings placed baseline TCR diversity lower in newly diagnosed patients (compared with healthy donors).

CDR1 and CDR2 from the germline V gene are SGHRS and YFSETQ. The CDR3 is 14 amino acids. The V segment lost 4 bases and the J segment 0 bases; nucleotides outside the gene matches: 2. This sample's time point: cycle 4 day 1 (C4D1), after five to seven weeks of nivolumab. Autologous stem cell transplantation was followed by relapse in every patient, and brentuximab vedotin exposure varied. The study purified CD4+ T cells from thawed PBMCs using magnetic negative selection. The best responses consisted of complete response, partial response or progressive disease. This sequence joins TRBV5-1 and TRBJ2-7, with 9 bases aligning to TRBD1. The sequence derives from a human donor with classical Hodgkin lymphoma. Sequenced material: CD4+ T cells from blood, taken before the fourth cycle of nivolumab. The CDR3 nucleotides are TGCGCCAGCAGCCCGACAGGGGGCTCCTACGAGCAGTACTTC. Amino acid sequence: CASSPTGGSYEQYF.